This T cell receptor (beta chain) was recovered during a study of blood T cell repertoires in COVID-19 (dated by TCRdb to the early 2020s). Notes on the research overall: Collaborator samples came from the United States, Italy and Spain and covered acute and convalescent phases of COVID-19. The samples were drawn from two sources: the first 160 participants of the ongoing ImmuneRACE study, and 1,000 to 1,500 subjects contributed by 6 global collaborators. The repertoires were released in a freely available public database intended as a resource for research on the immune response to SARS-CoV-2. Nearly every sample came with metadata listing a de-identified subject ID, COVID-19 status, age in years and sex. The dataset comprised deeply sampled blood TCRbeta repertoires from subjects exposed to, actively infected with, or recovered from COVID-19. Where HLA class I and class II types were available, the types were taken from metadata supplied by the sample provider, not from assay-based typing. The material from the prospective study consisted of cDNA or gDNA derived from T cells, B-cell-depleted T cells, or PBMCs.

The immunoSEQ Assay, a bias-controlled multiplex PCR, was used to amplify TCRbeta CDR3 regions from genomic DNA. Under the source paper's analysis protocol: The number of nucleated cells in each sample was estimated by amplification of reference gene primers within the assay. Sequence reads were collapsed and filtered to measure the absolute abundance of every unique TCRbeta CDR3 rearrangement. Productive Simpson clonality was computed per sample as the square root of Simpson's diversity index over productive rearrangements. TCRdb limited this immuneACCESS table to in-frame rearrangements with V and J called. A share of clones is missing; checked studies link under half to unresolved V genes, and the rest is unexplained. D and trimming were read from the DNA, whereas the V and J calls and clone size are those reported in that table. The sample table contains under 250,000 clones; only one count was recorded for roughly 80% of them. 7.5% to 9% of the sample comes from the top ten.

The CDR3 measures 15 amino acids from cysteine to phenylalanine. The only DNA kept is the CDR3, 45 bases in frame from the first base. V is pruned by 0 bases and J by 9 bases, leaving 6 bases of the junction without a gene match. According to the germline V gene, CDR1 reads SGDLS and CDR2 reads YYNGEE. Beyond this particular receptor, the publication reports: Clinical and demographic metadata were provided uncurated, with the amount varying by source and participant.

Each collaborating institution followed its own protocols to collect whole blood in K2EDTA tubes. For TCRbeta analysis, collaborator samples were shipped as frozen whole blood, as isolated PBMCs, or as DNA extracted from either sample type. Note on this clone: Its binding antigen is unknown. No base-level quality is on record; no much larger clone is a single base apart.

The sequence came from a woman at least 80 years old with acute or convalescent COVID-19. Material for sequencing was peripheral blood. The chain joins TRBV9 to TRBJ2-1, with TRBD2 matching 10 junction bases. The DNA reads TGTGCCAGCAGCGTAGGAGCGGGAGGGCCCAGTGAGCAGTTCTTC. It codes for CASSVGAGGPSEQFF.